The 21 T cell receptor beta chains below come from one sample, sequenced in a study of cytomegalovirus exposure and HLA in healthy donors. In the PCR, 60 Vbeta and 13 Jbeta primers were used. Clones were sequenced by immunoSEQ multiplex PCR, and TCRdb holds only the in-frame ones, with some missing. The table includes about 190,000 clones, 80% to 85% detected once. Input material: PBMCs. Receptor source: a middle-aged man in good health and CMV-seropositive.

The chain combines TRBV7-6 with TRBJ2-7; D possibly corresponds to TRBD1 (7 bases). V lost 5 bases to trimming and J lost 0 bases, with 17 bases between them. Germline V lookup: CDR1 SGHVS, CDR2 FNYEAQ. The CDR3 totals 16 residues. CDR3 residues: CASSPDGGGSSYEQYF. DNA for the CDR3: TGTGCCAGCAGCCCCGACGGAGGGGGCAGCTCCTACGAGCAGTACTTC.

The chain couples TRBV7-3 to TRBJ2-5, with 10 bases matching TRBD2. Germline CDR1 SGHTA, CDR2 FQGTGA. The CDR3 covers 19 residues. V was pared by 2 bases and J by 7 bases, with 19 bases of the junction left unmatched. CDR3 residues: CASSLGRMASGGAAGTQYF. DNA for the CDR3: TGTGCCAGCAGCTTAGGGAGGATGGCTAGCGGGGGCGCAGCGGGGACCCAGTACTTC.

The gene calls are TRBV4-1 and TRBJ1-5, with D unclear. The CDR3 is 16 residues long. V was pared by 2 bases and J by 4 bases, with 15 bases between. In germline, CDR1 is MGHRA, CDR2 YSYEKL. The CDR3 bases are TGCGCCAGCAGCCAATCTCCGGGGAGGCGGAATCAGCCCCAGCATTTT. This encodes CASSQSPGRRNQPQHF.

The chain joins TRBV7-9 to TRBJ1-4; possible D gene TRBD1, 6 bases. The CDR3 spans 19 residues. Per germline, CDR1 SEHNR and CDR2 FQNEAQ (reference sequence). V lost 1 base and J 1 base, leaving 19 bases between the germline ends. Written as DNA, the CDR3 is TGTGCCAGCAGCTTAGTACAGGGCATCCTCTCGGGAACTAATGAAAAACTGTTTTTT. It encodes CASSLVQGILSGTNEKLFF. Complete variable domain (other parts from reference TRBV7-9 and TRBJ1-4): DTGVSQNPRHKITKRGQNVTFRCDPISEHNRLYWYRQTLGQGPEFLTYFQNEAQLEKSRLLSDRFSAERPKGSFSTLEIQRTEQGDSAMYLCASSLVQGILSGTNEKLFFGSGTQLSVL.

V usage is TRBV4-3 and J usage is TRBJ2-1; 10 bases are a match to TRBD2. The CDR3 consists of 15 residues. The junction had 7 bases not matched to a gene; V was cut back by 4 bases and J by 7 bases. CDR1 and CDR2 from the germline V gene are LGHNA and YSLEER. The CDR3: CASSPGTSVGNEQFF. DNA for the CDR3: TGCGCCAGCAGCCCTGGGACTAGCGTTGGGAATGAGCAGTTCTTC.

A single count supports this clone. This chain links TRBV7-2 with TRBJ2-3; 9 bases align to TRBD2. Germline V gene sequence: CDR1 SGHTA, CDR2 FQGNSA. With 5 bases clipped from V and 2 bases from J, the junction kept 2 bases outside the gene matches. This CDR3 contains 14 residues. Here the CDR3 DNA reads TGTGCCAGCAGCGAGCGGGGGGCCACAGATACGCAGTATTTT. It translates to CASSERGATDTQYF.

The gene calls are TRBV27 and TRBJ1-1; D is perhaps TRBD1 (5 bases). Germline V gene data show CDR1 as MNHEY and CDR2 as SMNVEV (reference sequence). V lost 2 bases, J lost 9 bases, and 10 bases lay in between. The CDR3 sequence is 12 residues long. The DNA for the CDR3 is TGTGCCAGCAGTTTACCGACAGAGAAAGCTTTCTTT. Translated: CASSLPTEKAFF.

The chain couples TRBV28 to TRBJ1-2, with 10 bases that match TRBD1. The germline gives CDR1 MDHEN, CDR2 SYDVKM. Germline trimming cut 7 bases from V and 7 bases from J; bases unmatched to any gene: 9. The CDR3 has 14 amino acids. The CDR3 spells CASTPTGGVGGYTF. CDR3 bases: TGTGCCAGCACCCCGACAGGGGGCGTCGGTGGCTACACCTTC.

The CDR3 DNA follows: TGTGCCAGCAGCGTAGAAGAGGGGGCCACCTACGAGCAGTACTTC. Amino acids: CASSVEEGATYEQYF. The rearrangement uses TRBV9 and TRBJ2-7; 7 bases line up with TRBD1. Looked up from germline, CDR1 is SGDLS and CDR2 is YYNGEE. V shed 0 bases and J 2 bases; nucleotides not matched to a gene: 5. The CDR3 is made up of 15 amino acids.

The chain is built from TRBV7-2 and TRBJ2-7, with D hard to call. Germline V lookup: CDR1 SGHTA, CDR2 FQGNSA. The CDR3 extends over 12 amino acids. V dropped 5 bases and J dropped 0 bases, with 5 bases sitting between them. The CDR3 loop is CASSRSSYEQYF. CDR3 sequence (DNA): TGTGCCAGCAGCCGGAGCTCCTACGAGCAGTACTTC.

V gene TRBV6-1 combines with J gene TRBJ1-4, with 7 nucleotides matching TRBD1. V was pared by 4 bases and J by 12 bases, with 5 bases of the junction left unmatched. Germline lookup yields CDR1 MNHNS and CDR2 SASEGT. The CDR3 length is 12 residues. DNA of the CDR3: TGTGCCAGCAGTGGGAAGGGGGCGGAACTGTTTTTT. Its translation: CASSGKGAELFF.

This chain uses TRBV19 with TRBJ2-1; D is perhaps TRBD2 (6 bases). Germline loops: CDR1 LNHDA, CDR2 SQIVND (reference sequence). Trimming shortened V by 6 bases and J by 3 bases, and 15 bases separated the two germline ends. The CDR3 is 15 residues long. The CDR3 coding sequence is TGTGCCAGTAGCCCCACTCGCGGGGACTACAATGAGCAGTTCTTC. This encodes CASSPTRGDYNEQFF.

The chain recombines TRBV6-1 with TRBJ1-5, with no clear D. V was clipped by 7 bases and J by 4 bases, with 11 bases between them. There are 13 residues in the CDR3. Per germline, CDR1 MNHNS and CDR2 SASEGT. CDR3 sequence (DNA): TGTGCCAGCATTAACGGAGGGAATCAGCCCCAGCATTTT. It translates to CASINGGNQPQHF.

The CDR3 region is CASSLSESTDTQYF. The CDR3 DNA reads as TGCGCCAGCAGCTTGTCGGAGAGCACAGATACGCAGTATTTT. The chain couples TRBV5-1 to TRBJ2-3; D is unclear. V was clipped by 1 base and J by 0 bases, with 6 bases between them. CDR3 length: 14 residues. CDR1 is SGHRS and CDR2 is YFSETQ in the germline V gene.

This clone was found once. V and J are TRBV7-2 and TRBJ2-1, with 9 bases matching TRBD2. The CDR3 is 14 amino acids. CDR1 is SGHTA, CDR2 FQGNSA, per germline. Unmatched junction bases numbered 6, after V lost 1 base and J lost 11 bases. The CDR3 sequence: CASSLEVAGDQQFF. The DNA for the CDR3 is TGTGCCAGCAGCTTAGAGGTAGCGGGGGATCAGCAGTTCTTC. The full variable domain, rest sourced from reference TRBV7-2 and TRBJ2-1, is GAGVSQSPSNKVTEKGKDVELRCDPISGHTALYWYRQSLGQGLEFLIYFQGNSAPDKSGLPSDRFSAERTGGSVSTLTIQRTQQEDSAVYLCASSLEVAGDQQFFGPGTRLTVL.

This clone has a single count. The chain links TRBV19 to TRBJ1-2; no clear D. CDR1 is LNHDA, CDR2 SQIVND, per germline (reference sequence). V shed 0 bases and J shed 8 bases, with 19 bases lying between them. This CDR3 has 16 residues. The CDR3 DNA reads TGTGCCAGTAGTATAGATCCCCTGCGGGGTCGAGAGGGCTACACCTTC. Its translation is CASSIDPLRGREGYTF.

The V call is TRBV2, the J call TRBJ2-2; 7 bases are shared with TRBD2. Trimming at V came to 11 bases and at J to 2 bases, leaving 14 bases not matched to a gene. Per the germline V gene, CDR1 is SNHLY and CDR2 is FYNNEI. This CDR3 has 16 residues. The CDR3 region has the DNA TGTGCCGGGGGGGGAGTTGGCACGCTCAACACCGGGGAGCTGTTTTTT. This codes for CAGGGVGTLNTGELFF.

The chain combines TRBV5-1 with TRBJ2-5, with 9 bases identical to TRBD2. Germline-derived CDR1 and CDR2 are SGHRS and YFSETQ. V lost 4 bases to trimming and J lost 5 bases; unmatched junction nucleotides: 0. The CDR3 length is 12 residues. Here the CDR3 reads CASSSGGETQYF. The CDR3 DNA reads as TGCGCCAGCAGCAGCGGGGGGGAGACCCAGTACTTC.

V and J are TRBV27 and TRBJ1-5; 7 positions match TRBD1. Losses at the gene ends were 5 bases for V and 4 bases for J; bases not matched to a gene: 5. The CDR3 contains 14 residues. The germline gives CDR1 MNHEY, CDR2 SMNVEV (reference sequence). CDR3 sequence reads: CASSPTGDNQPQHF. In DNA form, the CDR3 reads TGTGCCAGCAGTCCTACAGGGGATAATCAGCCCCAGCATTTT.

The chain combines TRBV28 with TRBJ2-3, with 10 bases identical to TRBD2. Unmatched junction bases numbered 12, after V lost 9 bases and J lost 3 bases. Germline V lookup: CDR1 MDHEN, CDR2 SYDVKM. The CDR3 runs 16 residues. The CDR3 region has the DNA TGTGCCAGTAAGAGCGGGGGGGCCCGTCGGACAGATACGCAGTATTTT. This codes for CASKSGGARRTDTQYF.

This clone was found once. The V call is TRBV19, the J call TRBJ2-5, with TRBD1 matching over 10 bases. J was trimmed by 3 bases and V by 8 bases; bases with no gene match: 9. CDR1 is LNHDA, CDR2 SQIVND, per germline (reference sequence). CDR3 length equals 15 residues. DNA for the CDR3: TGTGCCAGTCGCGCCCCGACAGGGGGCAAAGAGACCCAGTACTTC. Protein product: CASRAPTGGKETQYF.